The 3 T cell receptor beta chains in this list originate from one sample, sequenced in a study of T cell repertoires in cytomegalovirus infection. These receptors are not linked to any known antigen. A single record per CDR3 protein comes from TCRdb applying MiXCR to the reads. The sample comprises 100,000 to 150,000 distinct CDR3 sequences, more than 25% of which are singletons, and 58% rests with the top ten. The starting material was CD8+ T cells from cultured PBMCs, obtained from culture after CMV antigen stimulation. These receptors were obtained from a human donor in good health (CMV status not recorded). Some clones in this sample may be carry-over from other donors' samples.

In this sample, this clonotype turned up a few times. The chain employs TRBV6-6 and TRBJ1-6, with no clear D. The CDR3 has 18 amino acids. Trimming shortened V by 0 bases and J by 0 bases, and 12 bases separated the two germline ends. In germline, CDR1 is MNHNY, CDR2 SVGAGI (reference sequence). This CDR3 is CASSYSRRNPSYNSPLHF. The CDR3 DNA reads TGTGCCAGCAGTTACTCGAGACGGAACCCCTCCTATAATTCACCCCTCCACTTT.

This chain uses TRBV19 with TRBJ2-7; D unresolved. Trimming removed 2 bases from V and 2 bases from J, with 10 bases in between. The CDR3 sequence is 14 residues long. Germline loops: CDR1 LNHDA, CDR2 SQIVND (reference sequence). CDR3 in amino acids: CASSISDRAYEQYF. The CDR3 nucleotides are TGTGCCAGTAGTATAAGCGACCGCGCCTACGAGCAGTACTTC.

This clonotype was seen a few times. The chain carries TRBV6-1 and TRBJ1-1, with D possibly being TRBD1 (5 bases). This CDR3 region has 14 residues. V shed 8 bases and J shed 0 bases, with 13 bases lying between them. Germline lookup yields CDR1 MNHNS and CDR2 SASEGT. This chain's CDR3 is CASWTTVMNTEAFF. The CDR3 DNA reads as TGTGCCAGCTGGACGACAGTTATGAACACTGAAGCTTTCTTT.